Here is one TCR beta chain with its context. The antigen is undetermined. The source of the sample is a study of identical twins. TCRdb processed the 5' RACE reads anew with MiXCR; each CDR3 protein has one entry. Of about 530,000 distinct CDR3 sequences listed, approximately 20% are singletons. Overall study results and limits: Zero-insertion findings could be partly confounded by invariant cells (MAIT and iNKT cells). Sequences that were beta out-of-frame showed weaker excess twin sharing. Twin-shared out-of-frame alpha sequences showed excess low generation probability.

From germline, CDR1 is MNHEY and CDR2 SMNVEV (reference sequence). Trimming pared 6 bases from V and 0 bases from J, leaving 12 bases between. The CDR3 consists of 15 residues. The same data also went into a second study, on yellow fever vaccine responses in identical twins.

This TCR came from a woman aged 18-30 years in good health. What was sequenced was CD4+ T cells sorted from blood. The V call is TRBV27, the J call TRBJ2-1; D is perhaps TRBD1 or TRBD2 (5 bases each). CDR3 nucleotides: TGTGCCAGCAGGCCGGGACCGAGCTCCTACAATGAGCAGTTCTTC. This sequence encodes CASRPGPSSYNEQFF.